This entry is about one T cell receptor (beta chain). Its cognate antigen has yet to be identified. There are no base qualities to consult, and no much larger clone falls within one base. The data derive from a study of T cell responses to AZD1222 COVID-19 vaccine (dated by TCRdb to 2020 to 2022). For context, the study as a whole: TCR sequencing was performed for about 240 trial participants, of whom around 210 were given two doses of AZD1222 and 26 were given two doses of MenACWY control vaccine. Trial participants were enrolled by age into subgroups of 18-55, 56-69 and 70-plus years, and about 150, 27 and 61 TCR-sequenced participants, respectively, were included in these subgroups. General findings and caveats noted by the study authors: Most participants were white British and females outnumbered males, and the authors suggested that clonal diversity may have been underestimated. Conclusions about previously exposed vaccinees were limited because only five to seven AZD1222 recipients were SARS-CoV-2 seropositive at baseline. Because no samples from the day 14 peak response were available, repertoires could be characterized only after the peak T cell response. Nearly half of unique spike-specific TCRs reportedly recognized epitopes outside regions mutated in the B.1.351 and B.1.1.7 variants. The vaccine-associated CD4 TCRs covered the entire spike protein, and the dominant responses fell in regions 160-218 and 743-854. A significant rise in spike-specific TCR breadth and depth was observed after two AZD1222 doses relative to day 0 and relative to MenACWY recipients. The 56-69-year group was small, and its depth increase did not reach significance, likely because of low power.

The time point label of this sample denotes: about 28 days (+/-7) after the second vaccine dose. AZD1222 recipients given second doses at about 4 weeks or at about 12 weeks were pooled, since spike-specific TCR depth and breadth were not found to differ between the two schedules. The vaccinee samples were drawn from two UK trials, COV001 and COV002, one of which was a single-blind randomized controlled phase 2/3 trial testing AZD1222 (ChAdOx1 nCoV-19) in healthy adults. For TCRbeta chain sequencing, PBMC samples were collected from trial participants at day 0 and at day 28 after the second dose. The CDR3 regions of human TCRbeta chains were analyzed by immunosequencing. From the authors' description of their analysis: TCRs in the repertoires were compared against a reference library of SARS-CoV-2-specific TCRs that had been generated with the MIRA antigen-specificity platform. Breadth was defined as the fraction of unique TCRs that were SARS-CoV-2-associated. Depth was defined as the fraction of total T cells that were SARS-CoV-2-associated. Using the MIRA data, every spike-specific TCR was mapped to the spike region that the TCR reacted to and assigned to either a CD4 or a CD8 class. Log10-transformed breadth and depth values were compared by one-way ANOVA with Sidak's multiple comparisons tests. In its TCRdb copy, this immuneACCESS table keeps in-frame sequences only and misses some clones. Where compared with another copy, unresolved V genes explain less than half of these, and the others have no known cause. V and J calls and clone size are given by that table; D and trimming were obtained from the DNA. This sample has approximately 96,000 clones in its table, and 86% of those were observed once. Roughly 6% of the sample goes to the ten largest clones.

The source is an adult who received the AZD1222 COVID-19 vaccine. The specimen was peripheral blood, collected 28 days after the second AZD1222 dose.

CDR3 sequence: CASSYGGGRTNTEAFF. The nucleotides read TGTGCCAGCAGTTACGGGGGGGGGCGGACGAACACTGAAGCTTTCTTT. Recombination connected TRBV6-5 to TRBJ1-1; TRBD1 could be the D gene, as 6 bases match. In the germline V gene, CDR1 corresponds to MNHEY and CDR2 to SVGAGI. The trim is 2 bases for V and 1 base for J, with a gap of 14 bases between the germline ends. CDR3 length: 16 amino acids, cysteine to phenylalanine. The only DNA kept is the CDR3, 48 bases in frame from the first base.